The table lists the clone carrying this TCR beta chain with a count of one. Deep-level assay runs were performed. Ten immunoSEQ deep assay plates were used to sequence unsorted PBMC DNA. Profiled with immunoSEQ multiplex PCR; TCRdb holds only in-frame clones, not every one. The table records some 480,000 clones, around 80% of them present only once. The data derive from a study of shared clonotypes between healthy human individuals. Donors comprised healthy HIV-negative adults lacking recent acute infections or vaccinations. Looked up from germline, CDR1 is KGHSH and CDR2 is LQKENI. Trimming removed 3 bases from V and 9 bases from J, with 12 bases in between. CDR3 length: 13 amino acids.

This clonotype was sampled from a woman aged 40-49 years in good health. Some clones in this sample may be carry-over from other donors' samples. The sequencing sample was made of PBMCs. This chain joins TRBV18 and TRBJ2-1; D might be TRBD1 or TRBD2, each matching 5 bases. The CDR3 nucleotides read TGTGCCAGCTCACCCCTGACAGAGGGTGAGCAGTTCTTC. Translating gives CASSPLTEGEQFF.